This passage covers 20 T cell receptor beta chains from one sample sequenced in a study of shared T cell receptors in the human thymus. Sequencing used immunoSEQ multiplex PCR; TCRdb keeps in-frame clones, though not all of them. There are roughly 710,000 clones in the sample; 80% to 90% occur only once, and 0.008% to 0.011% lies in the top ten. The sample was also reused in another study, on human thymus T cells.

The sequenced sample was thymocytes. The receptors were gathered from a girl under three years old with a congenital heart defect.

The chain has TRBV5-4 and TRBJ1-2; perhaps TRBD1 as D (5 bases). The V gene lost 5 bases and the J gene lost 5 bases, with 19 bases spanning the gap. The CDR3 extends over 15 amino acids. CDR1 is SGHNT, CDR2 YYREEE, per germline (reference sequence). CDR3 residues: CASSIRREGLYGYTF. In DNA form, the CDR3 reads TGTGCCAGCAGTATCCGGAGGGAGGGACTGTATGGCTACACCTTC.

Only one count was recorded for this clone. The chain links TRBV7-4 to TRBJ1-1, with 9 bases identical to TRBD1. There are 15 residues in the CDR3. CDR1 is SGHVT and CDR2 is SQSDAQ in the germline V gene. The ends lost 5 bases at V and 3 bases at J; junction bases unmatched: 7. The chain's CDR3 is CASSLNRGQDTEAFF. DNA for the CDR3: TGTGCCAGCAGCCTAAACAGGGGGCAGGACACTGAAGCTTTCTTT. Full variable domain (outside the CDR3, taken from reference TRBV7-4 and TRBJ1-1): GAGVSQSPRYKVAKRGRDVALRCDSISGHVTLYWYRQTLGQGSEVLTYSQSDAQRDKSGRPSGRFSAERPERSVSTLKIQRTEQGDSAVYLCASSLNRGQDTEAFFGQGTRLTVV.

This clone came up a few times. J is TRBJ2-1 and V is TRBV2; D is perhaps TRBD2 (6 bases). The CDR3 is 17 amino acids. Trimming left V 11 bases short and J 0 bases short, with 23 bases between. Germline V lookup: CDR1 SNHLY, CDR2 FYNNEI. The CDR3 is CAGRGYSGGISYNEQFF. CDR3 nucleotides: TGTGCCGGGCGGGGTTACAGTGGGGGGATCTCCTACAATGAGCAGTTCTTC.

The chain uses TRBV21-1 and TRBJ1-2; the table's D call of TRBD1 was not tested on the DNA. TRBV21-1 is a known pseudogene. This CDR3 spans 18 amino acids. For the CDR3, the DNA is TGTGCCAGCAGCAAAGAGCGGAACTTACAGGGTTTAGGCTATGGCTACACCTTC. This sequence encodes CASSKERNLQGLGYGYTF.

The genes are TRBV6-5 and TRBJ1-4; 9 bases match TRBD1. The CDR3 consists of 11 residues. Germline loops: CDR1 MNHEY, CDR2 SVGAGI. Trimming at V came to 5 bases and at J to 11 bases, leaving 0 bases not matched to a gene. CDR3 sequence reads: CASSGQGKLFF. The CDR3 DNA reads TGTGCCAGCAGTGGACAGGGGAAACTGTTTTTT.

The chain couples TRBV15 to TRBJ1-6, with D perhaps matching TRBD1 (5 bases). The germline V gene has CDR1 LNHNV and CDR2 YYDKDF (reference sequence). The CDR3 contains 20 residues. Trimming removed 5 bases from V and 4 bases from J, with 27 bases in between. DNA for the CDR3: TGTGCCACCAGCGGATACTACTTTGGGGACCCGCGGGGATATAATTCACCCCTCCACTTT. Translating it yields CATSGYYFGDPRGYNSPLHF.

V is TRBV28 and J is TRBJ1-6; TRBD1 matches at 7 bases. The CDR3 sequence is 14 residues long. Germline CDR1 is MDHEN and CDR2 is SYDVKM. J lost 4 bases, V lost 5 bases, and 2 bases had no gene match. CDR3 sequence reads: CASSPQGYNSPLHF. DNA of the CDR3: TGTGCCAGCAGTCCACAGGGGTATAATTCACCCCTCCACTTT.

The chain has TRBV27 and TRBJ1-3; 7 bases align to TRBD1. Germline trimming cut 6 bases from V and 1 base from J; bases unmatched to any gene: 6. This CDR3 has 15 residues. Germline V gene sequence: CDR1 MNHEY, CDR2 SMNVEV (reference sequence). The CDR3, as DNA: TGTGCCAGCAGCAATTCGACAGGGTCTGGAAACACCATATATTTT. This gives the protein CASSNSTGSGNTIYF.

This chain links TRBV7-8 with TRBJ2-2; TRBD2 agrees at 14 bases. CDR1 is SGHVS, CDR2 FQNEAQ, per germline. This CDR3 is 17 amino acids long. V was pared by 7 bases and J by 4 bases, with 8 bases of the junction left unmatched. The CDR3 coding sequence is TGTGCCAGCATGGGGACTAGCGGGGGTCAATCCACCGGGGAGCTGTTTTTT. Its protein is CASMGTSGGQSTGELFF.

This chain uses TRBV28 with TRBJ2-7; TRBD1 is a possible D gene (5 bases). The CDR3 has 21 amino acids. Deletions cut 0 bases from V and 0 bases from J, with 27 bases between. Germline CDR1 and CDR2: MDHEN and SYDVKM. CDR3 sequence: CASSLWHNTPSGPSHSYEQYF. CDR3 DNA sequence: TGTGCCAGCAGTTTATGGCACAACACCCCCTCAGGGCCCTCACACTCCTACGAGCAGTACTTC.

As to this clone: Other DNA sequences from this sample encode an identical CDR3 as well. V gene TRBV21-1 combines with J gene TRBJ1-6; the DNA was not used to check the table's D call, TRBD1. TRBV21-1 is described as a pseudogene. The CDR3 runs to 19 residues. The CDR3 loop is CASSKASTGASSYNSPLHF. In nucleotides, the CDR3 is TGTGCCAGCAGCAAAGCCTCGACAGGGGCGAGCTCCTATAATTCACCCCTCCACTTT.

The chain combines TRBV5-1 with TRBJ2-7; 8 bases are a match to TRBD1. V lost 1 base to trimming and J lost 7 bases; unmatched junction nucleotides: 10. Germline loops: CDR1 SGHRS, CDR2 YFSETQ. This CDR3 contains 15 residues. The DNA of the CDR3 is TGCGCCAGCAGCTTGTTCAGGGGGCTATCGGTTGAGCAGTACTTC. It yields the protein CASSLFRGLSVEQYF.

V is TRBV7-2 and J is TRBJ2-3; 8 positions agree with TRBD2. CDR3 size: 14 residues. J lost 6 bases, V lost 1 base, and 3 bases had no gene match. Germline CDR1 reads SGHTA; CDR2 reads FQGNSA. The CDR3 protein is CASSLEAGVDTQYF. For the CDR3, the DNA is TGTGCCAGCAGCTTAGAAGCGGGGGTTGATACGCAGTATTTT.

CDR3 region: CATSRDLRQGPQYF. For the CDR3, the DNA is TGTGCCACCAGCAGAGATCTCCGGCAGGGGCCGCAGTATTTT. The V gene is TRBV15, the J gene TRBJ2-3, with D perhaps matching TRBD1 (6 bases). This CDR3 region has 14 residues. Germline V gene lookup returns CDR1 LNHNV and CDR2 YYDKDF (reference sequence). Trimming stripped 0 bases from V and 10 bases from J, with 14 bases between. The variable domain in full, with the rest retrieved from reference TRBV15 and TRBJ2-3, is DAMVIQNPRYQVTQFGKPVTLSCSQTLNHNVMYWYQQKSSQAPKLLFHYYDKDFNNEADTPDNFQSRRPNTSFCFLDIRSPGLGDTAMYLCATSRDLRQGPQYFGPGTRLTVL.

The CDR3 region is CASSRKGVRAEAFF. DNA of the CDR3: TGTGCCAGCAGCCGGAAAGGGGTTCGCGCTGAAGCTTTCTTT. The chain combines TRBV9 with TRBJ1-1, with a possible D match to TRBD1 (5 bases). The CDR3 runs 14 residues. Trimming cost V 4 bases and J 6 bases, with 16 bases left between them. Germline assignment: CDR1 SGDLS and CDR2 YYNGEE.

The CDR3 reads CASSPDRDPNTGELFF. The CDR3 nucleotides read TGTGCCAGCAGCCCCGACAGGGACCCTAACACCGGGGAGCTGTTTTTT. The chain links TRBV5-6 to TRBJ2-2, with 7 bases matching TRBD1. Per the germline V gene, CDR1 is SGHDT and CDR2 is YYEEEE. After removal of 4 bases from V and 2 bases from J, the junction contained 8 bases not matched to a gene. The CDR3 spans 16 residues.

This rearrangement joins TRBV28 to TRBJ1-4; TRBD1 aligns across 10 bases. V lost 5 bases to trimming and J lost 8 bases; unmatched junction nucleotides: 8. Germline-derived CDR1 and CDR2 are MDHEN and SYDVKM. This CDR3 contains 15 residues. CDR3 loop: CASSINRDRGEKLFF. In DNA form, the CDR3 reads TGTGCCAGCAGTATAAACCGGGACAGGGGAGAAAAACTGTTTTTT.

This clone was observed a single time. This chain joins TRBV5-1 and TRBJ2-2, with TRBD2 matching 11 bases. Germline V gene lookup returns CDR1 SGHRS and CDR2 YFSETQ. This CDR3 is built from 17 residues. After removal of 4 bases from V and 3 bases from J, the junction contained 8 bases not matched to a gene. CDR3 sequence reads: CASSPILAGGYTGELFF. The CDR3 nucleotides read TGCGCCAGCAGCCCAATCCTAGCGGGGGGCTACACCGGGGAGCTGTTTTTT.

The chain is built from TRBV28 and TRBJ1-2, with 11 bases fitting TRBD1. The junction had 13 bases not matched to a gene; V was cut back by 6 bases and J by 7 bases. The CDR3 totals 16 residues. Germline CDR1 reads MDHEN; CDR2 reads SYDVKM. CDR3 nucleotide sequence: TGTGCCAGCAGCCCCGACGCCGGGACAGGGGGTTTTGGCTACACCTTC. This gives the protein CASSPDAGTGGFGYTF.

The J gene is TRBJ1-2, the V gene TRBV2; possibly TRBD1 for D (5 bases). The CDR3 runs to 17 residues. Between the trimmed V and J ends, which lost 4 bases and 3 bases, there was a span of 21 bases. Germline V lookup: CDR1 SNHLY, CDR2 FYNNEI. The CDR3: CASSVIGAWKFYYGYTF. Written as DNA, the CDR3 is TGTGCCAGCAGTGTAATAGGGGCCTGGAAGTTTTACTATGGCTACACCTTC.